Listed below are T cell receptor beta chains from one sample, sequenced in a study of blood T cell repertoires in COVID-19. The assay was immunoSEQ multiplex PCR, and TCRdb's table has in-frame clones only and misses some. The sample yields around 200,000 clones, almost 90% seen once. Sequencing was done on a sample of peripheral blood. Every receptor here comes from a man in his late teens or twenties with active or convalescent COVID-19. Each CDR3 is given with its conserved first and last residue. The order of the fields is CDR3 DNA, CDR3 protein, clone size, V gene, J gene, D gene. D genes are given only for firm matches. Clone size is stated in some rows and not others, as once, few, many or a class when expanded.

TGTGCCATCAGTGGTAGCGGGAGGTCCTACAATGAGCAGTTCTTC	CAISGSGRSYNEQFF	-	TRBV10-3	TRBJ2-1	TRBD2
TGTGCCACCAGCAGAAATCCCAGGGGGGAGAACACTGAAGCTTTCTTT	CATSRNPRGENTEAFF	-	TRBV15	TRBJ1-1	TRBD1
TGTGCCAGCAGCCTGGCGGGGGCCCATTCGAACACCGGGGAGCTGTTTTTT	CASSLAGAHSNTGELFF	-	TRBV3-1/TRBV3-2	TRBJ2-2	-
TGTGCCACCAGCAGAGTTTTACAGAACACTGAAGCTTTCTTT	CATSRVLQNTEAFF	-	TRBV15	TRBJ1-1	-
TGTGCCTGGAGTGTACAGGTCAGACTTTTCAATCAGCCCCAGCATTTT	CAWSVQVRLFNQPQHF	-	TRBV30	TRBJ1-5	-
TGTGCCAGCAGTCCCTCGGGTCTTGGCTACACCTTC	CASSPSGLGYTF	-	TRBV7-9	TRBJ1-2	-
TGTGCCAGCAGTATAAACAGGGCCGAGAATTCACCCCTCCACTTT	CASSINRAENSPLHF	-	TRBV2	TRBJ1-6	-
TGTGCCAGCAGTTACTCGAGCGACAGGGGCACTGAAGCTTTCTTT	CASSYSSDRGTEAFF	-	TRBV6-5	TRBJ1-1	TRBD1
TGCGCCAGCAGCCAAGGGACAGGGGGCTCCTACAATGAGCAGTTCTTC	CASSQGTGGSYNEQFF	-	TRBV4-1	TRBJ2-1	TRBD1
TGTGCCAGCAGTTTTCGGACTGAAGCTTTCTTT	CASSFRTEAFF	-	TRBV12-3/TRBV12-4	TRBJ1-1	-
TGTGCCAGCAGCTTAGGGGGGGGAGATGAGCAGTTCTTC	CASSLGGGDEQFF	-	TRBV11-3	TRBJ2-1	TRBD2
TGTGCCAGTAGTATCGAGACAGGACAGCCCCAGCATTTT	CASSIETGQPQHF	-	TRBV19	TRBJ1-5	-
TGTGCCAGCAGCGCCGGGACAGGAGAAATCGACGAGCAGTACTTC	CASSAGTGEIDEQYF	-	TRBV3-1/TRBV3-2	TRBJ2-7	TRBD1
TGTGCCAGTAGCACCCGACCGGGGGGCGTCATCGATTCACCCCTCCACTTT	CASSTRPGGVIDSPLHF	once	TRBV19	TRBJ1-6	-
TGTGCCAGCTCAGAGCAGGGGAACACCGGGGAGCTGTTTTTT	CASSEQGNTGELFF	few	TRBV18	TRBJ2-2	-
TGCAGCGTTGACTCTGGTGGGGGGACTGAAGCTTTCTTT	CSVDSGGGTEAFF	-	TRBV29-1	TRBJ1-1	-
TGTGCCAGCAGTCCCGGACAGGTGAACACTGAAGCTTTCTTT	CASSPGQVNTEAFF	-	TRBV6-5	TRBJ1-1	TRBD1
TGTGCCAGCAGCTTAATGGCACGATACTATAATTCACCCCTCCACTTT	CASSLMARYYNSPLHF	-	TRBV7-3	TRBJ1-6	-
TGTGCCAGCAGAATTCAGGGTGAGCAGCGAGGCTACACCTTC	CASRIQGEQRGYTF	-	TRBV5-5	TRBJ1-2	-
TGTGCCTCTACAGTCTACTATGGCTACACCTTC	CASTVYYGYTF	-	TRBV30	TRBJ1-2	-
TGTGCCAGCAGCTTGACAGGACAGGGGTTGAACACTGAAGCTTTCTTT	CASSLTGQGLNTEAFF	-	TRBV7-9	TRBJ1-1	TRBD1
TGTGCCAGCAGTCCGACAGGCATCTATGGCTACACCTTC	CASSPTGIYGYTF	-	TRBV6-5	TRBJ1-2	-
TGTGCCAGCAGCCCCACAGGAGCAAATAATTCACCCCTCCACTTT	CASSPTGANNSPLHF	-	TRBV14	TRBJ1-6	-
TGTGCCTGGGTCCCCGGGACAGAAACCTACGAGCAGTACTTC	CAWVPGTETYEQYF	-	TRBV30	TRBJ2-7	TRBD1
TGTGCCAGCAGTTCCCAAACAGGGGCGAACACTGAAGCTTTCTTT	CASSSQTGANTEAFF	-	TRBV6-5	TRBJ1-1	TRBD1
TGTGCCATCAGTGAGTCCGGAACGGACAGGGGGTTGTACACTGAAGCTTTCTTT	CAISESGTDRGLYTEAFF	few	TRBV10-3	TRBJ1-1	TRBD1
TGTGCCAGCTCACCTAGAGACAGGGGAAATCAGCCCCAGCATTTT	CASSPRDRGNQPQHF	-	TRBV18	TRBJ1-5	TRBD1
TGTGCCAGCAGCCGGGATGGACTAGCGGGCCTCCAAGAGACCCAGTACTTC	CASSRDGLAGLQETQYF	-	TRBV3-1/TRBV3-2	TRBJ2-5	TRBD2
TGTGCCAGCAGTTTGGGTTCGGGGGTTCAGTACGAGCAGTACTTC	CASSLGSGVQYEQYF	-	TRBV27	TRBJ2-7	-
TGTGCCAGTTTTAGAGGGACTTCTACCTACGAGCAGTACTTC	CASFRGTSTYEQYF	-	TRBV11-2	TRBJ2-7	-
TGTGCCAGTAGGAATAGCGGGGGGGGTTCTTACAATGAGCAGTTCTTC	CASRNSGGGSYNEQFF	-	TRBV19	TRBJ2-1	TRBD2
TGTGCCAGCAGCTTAGCCCCGCAGGGTTCCCAGCATTTT	CASSLAPQGSQHF	-	TRBV11-2	TRBJ1-5	-
TGCAGCGTCCCGAGTGATTCAAACACCATATATTTT	CSVPSDSNTIYF	-	TRBV29-1	TRBJ1-3	-
TGTGCCAGCAGTTATCCCGCCGCTAAATACAATGAGCAGTTCTTC	CASSYPAAKYNEQFF	-	TRBV6-2/TRBV6-3	TRBJ2-1	-
TGTGCCAGCAGTGCGGGACTAGCGGGAGAGTCCTCCTACAATGAGCAGTTCTTC	CASSAGLAGESSYNEQFF	-	TRBV6-1	TRBJ2-1	TRBD2
TGCAGCGTTGATCGCAGGGGAGGGGACACTGAAGCTTTCTTT	CSVDRRGGDTEAFF	-	TRBV29-1	TRBJ1-1	-
TGTGCCACCAGTGACTCAGGACAGGGGGAGAGGGGCTACACCTTC	CATSDSGQGERGYTF	-	TRBV24-1	TRBJ1-2	TRBD1
TGTGCCAGCTCACCCCCGGGAGGCCTCACCGGGGAGCTGTTTTTT	CASSPPGGLTGELFF	-	TRBV18	TRBJ2-2	TRBD2
TGTGCCAGCCTCGATCGGGCTAGCGGGAGTATCAATGAGCAGTTCTTC	CASLDRASGSINEQFF	-	TRBV18	TRBJ2-1	TRBD2
TGTGCCAGTAAAAAGACAGGGGGCGCCGAGCAGTACTTC	CASKKTGGAEQYF	-	TRBV19	TRBJ2-7	TRBD1
TGTGCCAGCAGCGCCCCAGGGGGAGATGGCTACACCTTC	CASSAPGGDGYTF	-	TRBV3-1/TRBV3-2	TRBJ1-2	TRBD1
TGTGCCAGCAGCATGCTCAGGGACGGGGAGCTGTTTTTT	CASSMLRDGELFF	-	TRBV9	TRBJ2-2	-
TGTGCCAGCAATAGACAGGGGTCAGATACGCAGTATTTT	CASNRQGSDTQYF	-	TRBV2	TRBJ2-3	TRBD1
TGCGCCAGCAGCCCTGGAGTCACGACCCCTCTCGCCCAGCCCCAGCATTTT	CASSPGVTTPLAQPQHF	-	TRBV5-1	TRBJ1-5	-
TGTGCCTGGAGTGTACGGCAGGGTGGTGGAAACACCATATATTTT	CAWSVRQGGGNTIYF	-	TRBV30	TRBJ1-3	-
TGTGCCAGCAGTGAAGACGGAGATGAAAAACTGTTTTTT	CASSEDGDEKLFF	-	TRBV2	TRBJ1-4	-
TGTGCCAGCAGCTTAGAGGGACATCCCCCTGAAGCTTTCTTT	CASSLEGHPPEAFF	-	TRBV7-6	TRBJ1-1	-
TGTGCCAGCAGTTACTCGATGTCTTCGGGAACAGATACGCAGTATTTT	CASSYSMSSGTDTQYF	-	TRBV6-5	TRBJ2-3	-
TGTGCCAGCAGCGGACGGGACTCCGGCACAGATACGCAGTATTTT	CASSGRDSGTDTQYF	-	TRBV7-9	TRBJ2-3	-
TGCAGTGCTAGTCTCTTGTTTCAGGGAGCTTTCTTT	CSASLLFQGAFF	-	TRBV20-1	TRBJ1-1	-
TGCGCCAGCAGCTCCATTAGCGGGAATATCGGTGAGCAGTTCTTC	CASSSISGNIGEQFF	-	TRBV5-1	TRBJ2-1	TRBD2
TGTGCCAGCAGCTTGGACAGGGCAAACTATGGCTACACCTTC	CASSLDRANYGYTF	-	TRBV5-4	TRBJ1-2	-
TGTGCCAGCAGCCCTATTAGGGGACACCCGCTATCGGTTTTTACCTTC	CASSPIRGHPLSVFTF	once	TRBV11-2	TRBJ1-2	-
TGTGCCAGCAGCTTAGGATACGGGACAGGCGGTCACATTCAGTACTTC	CASSLGYGTGGHIQYF	-	TRBV7-8	TRBJ2-4	TRBD1
TGTGCCATCTCCGACAGGAGCTCTGGAAACACCATATATTTT	CAISDRSSGNTIYF	few	TRBV10-3	TRBJ1-3	-